These 14 T cell receptor beta chains came from one sample sequenced in a study of radiotherapy plus CTLA-4 blockade in lung cancer. Sequencing used immunoSEQ multiplex PCR; TCRdb keeps in-frame clones, though not all of them. Of about 59,000 clones in the sample, 72% were seen once. The source material was peripheral blood, sampled from a patient treated with radiotherapy plus ipilimumab. These receptors were taken from a human donor with non-small cell lung cancer whose response to radiotherapy plus ipilimumab could not be evaluated.

This sequence joins TRBV6-5 and TRBJ1-2; a weak D match, TRBD1 (5 bases). The CDR3 is 13 amino acids. The V end lost 2 bases, the J end lost 3 bases, and 7 bases lay between the germline ends. Germline-derived CDR1 and CDR2 are MNHEY and SVGAGI. The CDR3 here is CASSYTGYYGYTF. The DNA of the CDR3 is TGTGCCAGCAGTTACACAGGTTACTATGGCTACACCTTC.

This rearrangement joins TRBV30 to TRBJ1-1, with D tentatively TRBD1 (6 bases). This CDR3 is built from 14 residues. The V and J ends lost 2 bases and 2 bases respectively, with 12 bases between them. From germline, CDR1 is GTSNPN and CDR2 SVGIG (reference sequence). This CDR3 reads CAWSLGRGNTEAFF. In nucleotides, the CDR3 is TGTGCCTGGAGTCTGGGCAGGGGCAACACTGAAGCTTTCTTT. Full variable domain (outside the CDR3, taken from reference TRBV30 and TRBJ1-1): SQTIHQWPATLVQPVGSPLSLECTVEGTSNPNLYWYRQAAGRGLQLLFYSVGIGQISSEVPQNLSASRPQDRQFILSSKKLLLSDSGFYLCAWSLGRGNTEAFFGQGTRLTVV.

This clone is a singleton in its sample. Different DNA sequences within this sample yield the same CDR3. The gene calls are TRBV19 and TRBJ1-6; 7 bases map to TRBD1. V shed 3 bases and J 8 bases; nucleotides not matched to a gene: 4. The CDR3 extends over 14 amino acids. Germline assignment: CDR1 LNHDA and CDR2 SQIVND (reference sequence). The CDR3 region is CASSIDRADSPLHF. DNA of the CDR3: TGTGCCAGTAGTATCGACAGGGCGGATTCACCCCTCCACTTT.

The CDR3 DNA reads as TGTGCCAGCAGTTACCGGGGGGCCCAGACCCAGTACTTC. It codes for CASSYRGAQTQYF. The chain carries TRBV6-6 and TRBJ2-5; the D gene is possibly TRBD2 (7 bases). The CDR3 consists of 13 residues. CDR1 is MNHNY, CDR2 SVGAGI, per germline (reference sequence). Between the trimmed V and J ends, which lost 2 bases and 6 bases, there was a span of 10 bases.

The V gene is TRBV7-9, the J gene TRBJ2-7, with a tentative D call TRBD1 (5 bases). The germline V and J ends were trimmed by 6 bases and 0 bases, with 12 bases remaining between them. Germline assignment: CDR1 SEHNR and CDR2 FQNEAQ (reference sequence). The CDR3 is made up of 14 amino acids. The CDR3 DNA sequence: TGTGCCAGCAGTTCCCTGACAGACTCCTACGAGCAGTACTTC. Its translation is CASSSLTDSYEQYF.

The chain has TRBV5-1 and TRBJ2-5; 11 bases line up with TRBD2. Looked up from germline, CDR1 is SGHRS and CDR2 is YFSETQ. The CDR3 consists of 16 residues. V was clipped by 4 bases and J by 5 bases; unmatched bases: 10. CDR3 in DNA: TGCGCCAGCAGCGACCTTAGCGGGGGGGCGGAGGAGACCCAGTACTTC. It specifies CASSDLSGGAEETQYF.

This chain links TRBV5-1 with TRBJ1-1, with D possibly TRBD1 on 5 matching bases. CDR3 length: 13 residues. Trimming shortened V by 4 bases and J by 3 bases, and 10 bases separated the two germline ends. Germline lookup yields CDR1 SGHRS and CDR2 YFSETQ. The DNA of the CDR3 is TGCGCCAGCAGCCCCACAGGCGACACTGAAGCTTTCTTT. Protein product: CASSPTGDTEAFF.

This clone was seen a handful of times. The chain joins TRBV6-6 to TRBJ2-5; D gene uncertain. Germline V gives CDR1 MNHNY, CDR2 SVGAGI (reference sequence). The CDR3 loop spans 11 amino acids. The V gene lost 5 bases and the J gene lost 3 bases, with 4 bases spanning the gap. CDR3 bases: TGTGCCAGCAGTCTTAAAGAGACCCAGTACTTC. It is translated as CASSLKETQYF.

The chain links TRBV23-1 to TRBJ1-2; maybe TRBD1 (6 bases). TRBV23-1 is annotated as an ORF whose role is uncertain. V was pared by 2 bases and J by 4 bases, with 17 bases between. This CDR3 is built from 16 residues. CDR3 nucleotides: TGCGCCAGCAGTCAAGCCGACTCGACAGGAACCTATGGCTACACCTTC. Protein sequence: CASSQADSTGTYGYTF.

The CDR3 nucleotides are TGTGCCAGTAGAATCGGACTAGCGGGACCCTACGAGCAGTACTTC. Translation: CASRIGLAGPYEQYF. J is TRBJ2-7 and V is TRBV19; 12 positions match TRBD2. This CDR3 has 15 residues. V trimming: 6 bases; J trimming: 2 bases; junction bases outside the gene matches: 5. Germline lookup yields CDR1 LNHDA and CDR2 SQIVND (reference sequence).

The J gene is TRBJ1-5, the V gene TRBV4-1; no definite D call. Germline values: CDR1 MGHRA, CDR2 YSYEKL. The V end lost 1 base, the J end lost 0 bases, and 10 bases lay between the germline ends. The CDR3 has 16 amino acids. In DNA form, the CDR3 reads TGCGCCAGCAGCCAAGTGTCGTCAGTTAGCAATCAGCCCCAGCATTTT. Its protein product is CASSQVSSVSNQPQHF.

The V and J genes are TRBV4-3 and TRBJ2-1; D not certain. CDR1 is LGHNA and CDR2 is YSLEER in the germline V gene. V lost 0 bases, J lost 7 bases, and 7 bases lay in between. The CDR3 runs to 13 residues. The DNA for the CDR3 is TGCGCCAGCAGCCAAGATTTCCAGAATGAGCAGTTCTTC. It yields the protein CASSQDFQNEQFF.

The chain employs TRBV28 and TRBJ1-3, with unresolved D. The V and J ends lost 5 bases and 4 bases respectively, with 15 bases between them. Germline V gives CDR1 MDHEN, CDR2 SYDVKM. The CDR3 sequence is 15 residues long. The CDR3 loop is CASSPSPVYGNTIYF. The CDR3, as DNA: TGTGCCAGCAGTCCCAGTCCAGTGTACGGAAACACCATATATTTT. The full variable domain, rest sourced from reference TRBV28 and TRBJ1-3, is DVKVTQSSRYLVKRTGEKVFLECVQDMDHENMFWYRQDPGLGLRLIYFSYDVKMKEKGDIPEGYSVSREKKERFSLILESASTNQTSMYLCASSPSPVYGNTIYFGEGSWLTVV.

V and J are TRBV6-6 and TRBJ1-5, with TRBD1 matching 9 bases. There are 13 residues in the CDR3. CDR1 and CDR2 (germline): MNHNY, SVGAGI (reference sequence). J lost 4 bases, V lost 8 bases, and 3 bases had no gene match. The DNA for the CDR3 is TGTGCCAGCTGGGGGACAGGGAATCAGCCCCAGCATTTT. Encoded protein: CASWGTGNQPQHF.